This T cell receptor beta chain was recovered during a study of control samples from healthy donors and cancer patients. This CDR3 has 16 residues. Germline values: CDR1 LGHNA, CDR2 YSLEER. Trimming pared 4 bases from V and 0 bases from J, leaving 10 bases between. Sequencing used immunoSEQ multiplex PCR; TCRdb keeps in-frame clones, though not all of them. Altogether about 98,000 clones are present, 92% being singletons, with the ten largest covering under 3%. The chain has TRBV4-3 and TRBJ2-6; D gene unclear. This TCR came from a woman in her late teens or twenties in good health. Sequencing was carried out using blood. CDR3: CASSPARLSGANVLTF. The CDR3 coding sequence is TGCGCCAGCAGCCCAGCCAGGCTCTCTGGGGCCAACGTCCTGACTTTC.